The 10 T cell receptor beta chains given below trace back to one sample, sequenced in a study of blood T cells in healthy people across ages (dated by TCRdb to about 2015). The library was built by means of 5' RACE. The reads were generated on an Illumina HiSeq 2500. A second roughly 7 to 12 cycle PCR used a sample-barcoded 5' primer and a J-beta primer mix. Starting from the raw public reads, TCRdb applied fastp trimming at Q25, assembled clones with MiXCR and retained in-frame beta chains. CDR3 protein duplicates are merged, each entry listing the most common genes and DNA. A total of about 680,000 distinct CDR3 sequences appear in this sample, 45% to 50% of them only once. The ten largest clones add up to under 35% of the sample. Sequencing input: blood. The source of these receptors is a woman between 55 and 75 years old in good health.

The chain links TRBV5-1 to TRBJ2-1; D gene uncertain. The V gene lost 2 bases and the J gene lost 2 bases, with 14 bases spanning the gap. The CDR3 contains 16 residues. Per germline, CDR1 SGHRS and CDR2 YFSETQ. CDR3 sequence (DNA): TGCGCCAGCAGCTTTACCCTAGGTGGCCCCTACAATGAGCAGTTCTTC. Protein product: CASSFTLGGPYNEQFF.

In this sample, this clonotype turned up once. Germline and junction disagree at one end, which may indicate a read error. The chain is built from TRBV9 and TRBJ2-7; 8 bases agree with TRBD1. The CDR3 totals 13 residues. In germline, CDR1 is SGDLS, CDR2 YYNGEE. This CDR3 is CANSARDRYEQYF. DNA for the CDR3: TGTGCCAACAGCGCCCGGGACAGGTACGAGCAGTACTTC.

The rearrangement joins TRBV20-1 to TRBJ2-2; 11 nucleotides agree with TRBD2. CDR1 and CDR2 (germline): DFQATT, SNEGSKA (reference sequence). Unmatched junction bases numbered 9, after V lost 0 bases and J lost 6 bases. CDR3 size: 17 residues. This chain's CDR3 is CSARDLGTSGPAGELFF. Written as DNA, the CDR3 is TGCAGTGCTAGAGATCTTGGGACTAGCGGTCCCGCCGGGGAGCTGTTTTTT.

The CDR3 is CASSLNRGGQPQHF. DNA of the CDR3: TGTGCCAGCAGTTTAAATCGCGGGGGACAGCCCCAGCATTTT. The chain joins TRBV12-3 or TRBV12-4 to TRBJ1-5, with D tentatively TRBD1 (5 bases). V lost 2 bases to trimming and J lost 7 bases, with 12 bases between them. The length of the CDR3 is 14 residues.

This clonotype has a handful of counts. The rearrangement uses TRBV7-2 and TRBJ1-6; D remains ambiguous. The germline V and J ends were trimmed by 5 bases and 10 bases, with 9 bases remaining between them. The CDR3 totals 12 residues. The germline V gene has CDR1 SGHTA and CDR2 FQGNSA. The CDR3 reads CASSPSVSPLHF. In nucleotides, the CDR3 is TGTGCCAGCAGCCCCAGTGTATCACCCCTCCACTTT.

V usage is TRBV4-2 and J usage is TRBJ2-7; TRBD2 matches 9 bases. The CDR3 covers 16 residues. CDR1 LGHNA and CDR2 YNFKEQ come from the germline V gene. Trimming took 1 base from V and 4 from J; bases not matched to a gene: 8. The CDR3 DNA sequence: TGTGCCAGCAGCCAAGTAAAGGCTAGCGGGGCTTACGAGCAGTACTTC. Translated: CASSQVKASGAYEQYF.

The genes are TRBV20-1 and TRBJ1-6; TRBD1 might be the D (5 bases). Per germline, CDR1 DFQATT and CDR2 SNEGSKA (reference sequence). The germline V and J ends were trimmed by 6 bases and 10 bases, with 16 bases remaining between them. The CDR3 has 13 residues. As DNA, the CDR3 is TGCAGTGCCCACGGGGGAGCAGGATCACCCCTCCACTTT. Translation gives CSAHGGAGSPLHF.

The chain uses TRBV28 and TRBJ2-3, with TRBD2 identical over 11 bases. The CDR3 has 16 residues. J was trimmed by 6 bases and V by 7 bases; bases with no gene match: 12. Germline V gene sequence: CDR1 MDHEN, CDR2 SYDVKM. The CDR3: CASTLAGGPVSDTQYF. CDR3 bases: TGTGCCAGCACCTTAGCGGGAGGGCCGGTCTCGGATACGCAGTATTTT.

This chain links TRBV12-3 or TRBV12-4 with TRBJ2-5; TRBD1 agrees at 7 bases. The CDR3 consists of 13 residues. J lost 7 bases, V lost 6 bases, and 8 bases had no gene match. CDR3 residues: CASRNTGAGTQYF. The CDR3 DNA reads as TGTGCCAGCAGAAATACAGGGGCCGGGACCCAGTACTTC.

The chain recombines TRBV29-1 with TRBJ2-1; 8 bases match TRBD2. The length of the CDR3 is 11 residues. Germline lookup yields CDR1 SQVTM and CDR2 ANQGSEA. The ends lost 7 bases at V and 14 bases at J; junction bases unmatched: 10. CDR3 loop: CSAMNPGREFF. Written as DNA, the CDR3 is TGCAGCGCCATGAACCCCGGGAGGGAGTTCTTC.